The present T cell receptor beta chain was sequenced within a study of OX40 agonist ivuxolimab in advanced cancers. Sequencing was performed with immunoSEQ multiplex PCR; in TCRdb, only in-frame clones are kept and a portion is missing. The top ten hold 2.5% to 3% of the sample, which has about 73,000 clones, 88% seen once. The sequence came from an adult with an advanced solid tumor such as melanoma, head and neck, liver or kidney cancer. Source: CD4+ or CD8+ T cells sorted from blood, taken in a trial of the OX40 agonist ivuxolimab.

DNA of the CDR3: TGCAGCGGCTGGGACAGGGTTTTAAAGGGGACAACTGAAGCTTTCTTT. Its protein product is CSGWDRVLKGTTEAFF. This chain joins TRBV29-1 and TRBJ1-1; TRBD1 matches at 9 bases. J lost 5 bases, V lost 7 bases, and 17 bases had no gene match. The CDR3 has 16 amino acids. CDR1 is SQVTM, CDR2 ANQGSEA, per germline.